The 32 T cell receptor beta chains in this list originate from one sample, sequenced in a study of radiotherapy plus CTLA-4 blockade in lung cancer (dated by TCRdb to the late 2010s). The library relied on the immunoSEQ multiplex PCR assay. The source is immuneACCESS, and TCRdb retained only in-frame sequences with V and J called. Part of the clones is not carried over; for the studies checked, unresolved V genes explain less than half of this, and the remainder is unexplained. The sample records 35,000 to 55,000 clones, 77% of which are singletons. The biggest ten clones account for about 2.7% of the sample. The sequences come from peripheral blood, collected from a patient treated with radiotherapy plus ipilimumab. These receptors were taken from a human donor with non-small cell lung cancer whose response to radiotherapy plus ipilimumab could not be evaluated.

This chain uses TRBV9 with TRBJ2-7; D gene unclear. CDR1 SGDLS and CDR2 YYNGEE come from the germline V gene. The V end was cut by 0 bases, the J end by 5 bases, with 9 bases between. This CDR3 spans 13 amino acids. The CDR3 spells CASSVGPVHEQYF. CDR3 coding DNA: TGTGCCAGCAGCGTAGGCCCAGTCCACGAGCAGTACTTC.

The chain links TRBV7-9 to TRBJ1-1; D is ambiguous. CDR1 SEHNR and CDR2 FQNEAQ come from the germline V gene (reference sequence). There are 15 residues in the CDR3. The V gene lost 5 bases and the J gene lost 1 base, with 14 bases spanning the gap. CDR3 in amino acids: CASSPMSGGNTEAFF. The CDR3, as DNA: TGTGCCAGCAGCCCGATGTCGGGTGGGAACACTGAAGCTTTCTTT.

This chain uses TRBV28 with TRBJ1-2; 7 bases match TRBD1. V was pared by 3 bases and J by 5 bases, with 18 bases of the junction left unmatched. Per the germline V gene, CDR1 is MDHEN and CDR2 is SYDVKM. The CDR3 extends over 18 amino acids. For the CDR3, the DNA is TGTGCCAGCAGTTTTGAACCGGGACAGACAAATAATCTATATGGCTACACCTTC. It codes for CASSFEPGQTNNLYGYTF.

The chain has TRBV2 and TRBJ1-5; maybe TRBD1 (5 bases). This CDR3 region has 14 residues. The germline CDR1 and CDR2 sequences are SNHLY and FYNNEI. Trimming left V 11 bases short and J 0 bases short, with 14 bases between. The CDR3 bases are TGTGCCCCCCCCCGACAGAATAGCAATCAGCCCCAGCATTTT. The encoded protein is CAPPRQNSNQPQHF.

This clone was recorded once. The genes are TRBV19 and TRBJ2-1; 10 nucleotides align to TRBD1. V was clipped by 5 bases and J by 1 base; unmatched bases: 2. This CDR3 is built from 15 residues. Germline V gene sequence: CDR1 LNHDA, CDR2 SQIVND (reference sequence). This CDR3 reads CASSWGQGSYNEQFF. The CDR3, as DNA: TGTGCCAGTAGTTGGGGACAGGGGTCCTACAATGAGCAGTTCTTC.

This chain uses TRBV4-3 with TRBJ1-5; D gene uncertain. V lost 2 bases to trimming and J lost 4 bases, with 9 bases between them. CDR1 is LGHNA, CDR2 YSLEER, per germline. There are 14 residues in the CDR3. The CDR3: CASSQSAVNQPQHF. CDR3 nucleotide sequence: TGCGCCAGCAGCCAATCGGCGGTAAATCAGCCCCAGCATTTT.

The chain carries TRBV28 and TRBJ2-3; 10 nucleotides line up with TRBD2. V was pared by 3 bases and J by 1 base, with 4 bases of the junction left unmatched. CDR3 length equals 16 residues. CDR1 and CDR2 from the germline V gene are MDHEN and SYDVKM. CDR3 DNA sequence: TGTGCCAGCAGTTTGTTAGCGGGAGGTGGCACAGATACGCAGTATTTT. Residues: CASSLLAGGGTDTQYF.

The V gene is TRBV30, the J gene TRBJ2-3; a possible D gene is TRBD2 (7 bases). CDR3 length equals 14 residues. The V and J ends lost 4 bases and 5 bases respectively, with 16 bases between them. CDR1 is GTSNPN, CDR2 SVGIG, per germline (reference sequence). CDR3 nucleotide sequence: TGTGCCTGGAAGGAGGGGGGGCTCCAAGATACGCAGTATTTT. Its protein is CAWKEGGLQDTQYF.

CDR3 coding DNA: TGTGCCAGCTCACCATCTAGCGGGGGCTACAATGAGCAGTTCTTC. This translates into CASSPSSGGYNEQFF. This chain uses TRBV18 with TRBJ2-1; 10 nucleotides align to TRBD2. The CDR3 covers 15 residues. Germline loops: CDR1 KGHSH, CDR2 LQKENI. V was pared by 2 bases and J by 3 bases, with 1 base of the junction left unmatched.

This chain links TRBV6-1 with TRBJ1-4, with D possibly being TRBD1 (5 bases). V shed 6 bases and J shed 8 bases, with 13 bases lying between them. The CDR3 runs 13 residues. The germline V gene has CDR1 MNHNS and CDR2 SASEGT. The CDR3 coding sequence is TGTGCCAGCAGGGGGGGGGAAAGCGAAAAACTGTTTTTT. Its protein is CASRGGESEKLFF.

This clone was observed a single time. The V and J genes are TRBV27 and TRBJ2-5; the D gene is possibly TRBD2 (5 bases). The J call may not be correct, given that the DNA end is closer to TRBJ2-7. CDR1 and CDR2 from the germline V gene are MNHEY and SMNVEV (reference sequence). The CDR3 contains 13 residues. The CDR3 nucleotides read TGTGCCAGCAGGCCCTCTTTTGAGGGCGAGCAGTACTTC. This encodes CASRPSFEGEQYF.

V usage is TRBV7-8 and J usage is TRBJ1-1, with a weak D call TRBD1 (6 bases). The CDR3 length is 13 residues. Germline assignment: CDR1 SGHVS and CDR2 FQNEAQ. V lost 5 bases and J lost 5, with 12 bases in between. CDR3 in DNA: TGTGCCAGCAGCCACAGGGTATTAACTGAAGCTTTCTTT. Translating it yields CASSHRVLTEAFF.

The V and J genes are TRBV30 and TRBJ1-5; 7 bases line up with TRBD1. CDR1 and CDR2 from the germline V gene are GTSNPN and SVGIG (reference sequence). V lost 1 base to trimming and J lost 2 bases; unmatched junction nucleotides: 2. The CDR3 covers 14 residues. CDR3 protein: CAWSEGTGNQPQHF. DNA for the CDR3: TGTGCCTGGAGTGAGGGGACAGGCAATCAGCCCCAGCATTTT.

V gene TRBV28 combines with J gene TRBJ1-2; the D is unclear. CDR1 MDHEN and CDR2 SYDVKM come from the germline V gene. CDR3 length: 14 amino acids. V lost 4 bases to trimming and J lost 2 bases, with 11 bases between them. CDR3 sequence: CASSYHGLNYGYTF. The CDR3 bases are TGTGCCAGCAGTTATCACGGACTAAACTATGGCTACACCTTC.

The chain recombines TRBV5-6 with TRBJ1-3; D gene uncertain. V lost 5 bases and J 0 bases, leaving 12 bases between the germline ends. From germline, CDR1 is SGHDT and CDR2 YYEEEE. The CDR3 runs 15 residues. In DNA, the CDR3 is TGTGCCAGCAGATCCGGACTTAGCTCTGGAAACACCATATATTTT. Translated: CASRSGLSSGNTIYF.

CDR3 in DNA: TGTGCCAGCAGTCACCGGGCGGGTAGGCGGGAGGGGGAGCAGTTCTTC. Protein product: CASSHRAGRREGEQFF. The chain is built from TRBV6-7 and TRBJ2-1; 9 positions agree with TRBD2. TRBV6-7 is identified as an open reading frame with a role that is uncertain. J lost 10 bases, V lost 5 bases, and 15 bases had no gene match. The length of the CDR3 is 16 residues.

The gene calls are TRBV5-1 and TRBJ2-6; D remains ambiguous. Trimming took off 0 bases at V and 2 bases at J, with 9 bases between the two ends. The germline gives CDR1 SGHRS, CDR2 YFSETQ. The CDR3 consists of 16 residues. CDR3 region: CASSLALLTGANVLTF. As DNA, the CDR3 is TGCGCCAGCAGCTTGGCCCTATTGACTGGGGCCAACGTCCTGACTTTC.

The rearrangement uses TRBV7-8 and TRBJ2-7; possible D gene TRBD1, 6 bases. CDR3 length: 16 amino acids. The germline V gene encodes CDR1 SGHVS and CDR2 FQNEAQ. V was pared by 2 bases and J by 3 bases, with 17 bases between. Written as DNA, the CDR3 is TGTGCCAGCAGCTTAACCAGATACAGGGACGGCTACGAGCAGTACTTC. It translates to CASSLTRYRDGYEQYF.

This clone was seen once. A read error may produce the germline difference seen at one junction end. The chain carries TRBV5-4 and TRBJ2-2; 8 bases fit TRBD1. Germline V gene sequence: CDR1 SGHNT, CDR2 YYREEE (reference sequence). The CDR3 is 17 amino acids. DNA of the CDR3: TGTGCCGGCAGCTTGTGGGCAGGGGGCAAGAACACCGGGGAGCTGTTTTTT. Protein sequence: CAGSLWAGGKNTGELFF.

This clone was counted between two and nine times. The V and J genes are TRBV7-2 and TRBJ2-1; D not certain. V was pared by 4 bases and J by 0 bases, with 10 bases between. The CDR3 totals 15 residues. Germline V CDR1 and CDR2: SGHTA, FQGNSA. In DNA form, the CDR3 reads TGTGCCAGCAGCTCTTTCCGTAGCTCCTACAATGAGCAGTTCTTC. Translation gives CASSSFRSSYNEQFF. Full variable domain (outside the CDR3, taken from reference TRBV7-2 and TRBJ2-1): GAGVSQSPSNKVTEKGKDVELRCDPISGHTALYWYRQSLGQGLEFLIYFQGNSAPDKSGLPSDRFSAERTGGSVSTLTIQRTQQEDSAVYLCASSSFRSSYNEQFFGPGTRLTVL.

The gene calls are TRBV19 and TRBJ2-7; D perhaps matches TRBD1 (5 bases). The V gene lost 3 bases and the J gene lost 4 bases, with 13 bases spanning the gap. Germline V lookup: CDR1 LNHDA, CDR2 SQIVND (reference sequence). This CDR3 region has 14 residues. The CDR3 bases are TGTGCCAGTAGTATCCAGGGCTCCGATTACGAGCAGTACTTC. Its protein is CASSIQGSDYEQYF. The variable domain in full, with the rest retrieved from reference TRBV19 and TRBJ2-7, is DGGITQSPKYLFRKEGQNVTLSCEQNLNHDAMYWYRQDPGQGLRLIYYSQIVNDFQKGDIAEGYSVSREKKESFPLTVTSAQKNPTAFYLCASSIQGSDYEQYFGPGTRLTVT.

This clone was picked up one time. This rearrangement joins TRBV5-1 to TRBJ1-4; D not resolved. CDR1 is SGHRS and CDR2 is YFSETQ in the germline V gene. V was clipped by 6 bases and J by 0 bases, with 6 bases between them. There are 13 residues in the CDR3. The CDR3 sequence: CASKRATNEKLFF. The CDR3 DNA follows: TGCGCCAGCAAACGAGCAACTAATGAAAAACTGTTTTTT.

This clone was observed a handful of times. Here the CDR3 DNA reads TGTGCCTGGAGTTACAGGGGGCTGGGGTCACCCCTCCACTTT. Residues: CAWSYRGLGSPLHF. The rearrangement links TRBV30 to TRBJ1-6; 9 bases map to TRBD1. Germline lookup yields CDR1 GTSNPN and CDR2 SVGIG (reference sequence). The CDR3 loop spans 14 amino acids. With 2 bases clipped from V and 10 bases from J, the junction kept 6 bases outside the gene matches.

CDR3 nucleotide sequence: TGTGCCAGCAGCCCCCAACCCGAGAATGAGCAGTTCTTC. Translating it yields CASSPQPENEQFF. The V and J genes are TRBV7-9 and TRBJ2-1; D is undetermined. The CDR3 contains 13 residues. Germline values: CDR1 SEHNR, CDR2 FQNEAQ (reference sequence). V dropped 5 bases and J dropped 7 bases, with 12 bases sitting between them.

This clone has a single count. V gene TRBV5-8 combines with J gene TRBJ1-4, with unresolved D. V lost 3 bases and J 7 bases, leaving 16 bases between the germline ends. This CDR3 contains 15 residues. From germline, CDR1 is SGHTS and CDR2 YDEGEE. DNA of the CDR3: TGTGCCAGCAGCTCGTACTTGGTCCGAGTTGAAAAACTGTTTTTT. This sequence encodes CASSSYLVRVEKLFF.

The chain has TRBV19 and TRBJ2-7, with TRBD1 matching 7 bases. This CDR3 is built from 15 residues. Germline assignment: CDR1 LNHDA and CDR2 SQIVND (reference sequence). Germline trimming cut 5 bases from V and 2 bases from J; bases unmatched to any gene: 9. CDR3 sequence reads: CASSPRTGSPYEQYF. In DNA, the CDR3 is TGTGCCAGTAGTCCAAGGACAGGTTCTCCCTACGAGCAGTACTTC.

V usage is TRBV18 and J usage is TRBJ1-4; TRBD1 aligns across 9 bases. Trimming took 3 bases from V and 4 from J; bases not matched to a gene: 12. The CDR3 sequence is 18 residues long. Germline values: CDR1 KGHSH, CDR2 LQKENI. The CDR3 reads CASSPLSPGTGFNEKLFF. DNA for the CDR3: TGTGCCAGCTCACCCTTAAGTCCCGGGACAGGGTTTAATGAAAAACTGTTTTTT.

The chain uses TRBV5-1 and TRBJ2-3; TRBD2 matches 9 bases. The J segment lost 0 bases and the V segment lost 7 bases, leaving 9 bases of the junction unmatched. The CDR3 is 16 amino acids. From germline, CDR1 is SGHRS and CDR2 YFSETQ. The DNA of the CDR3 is TGCGCCAGCGGACCAACGACTAGCGGTAGCACAGATACGCAGTATTTT. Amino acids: CASGPTTSGSTDTQYF.

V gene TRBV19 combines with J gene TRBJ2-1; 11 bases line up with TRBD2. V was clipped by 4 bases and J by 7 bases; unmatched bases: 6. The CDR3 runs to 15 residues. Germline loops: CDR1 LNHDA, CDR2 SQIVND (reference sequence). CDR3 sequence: CASSRIAGGRNEQFF. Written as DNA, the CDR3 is TGTGCCAGTAGTAGAATAGCGGGAGGGAGGAATGAGCAGTTCTTC.

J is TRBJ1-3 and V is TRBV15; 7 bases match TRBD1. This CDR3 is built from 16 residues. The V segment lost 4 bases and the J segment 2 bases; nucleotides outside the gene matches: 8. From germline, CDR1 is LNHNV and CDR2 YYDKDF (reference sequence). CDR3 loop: CATSITGDTAGNTIYF. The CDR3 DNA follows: TGTGCCACCAGCATAACAGGGGATACGGCTGGAAACACCATATATTTT.

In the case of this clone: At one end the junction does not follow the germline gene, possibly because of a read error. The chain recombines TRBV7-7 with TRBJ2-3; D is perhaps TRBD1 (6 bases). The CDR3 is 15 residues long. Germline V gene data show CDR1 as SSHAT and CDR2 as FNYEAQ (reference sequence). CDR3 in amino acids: CASSQGSLGGATQYF. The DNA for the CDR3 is TGTGCTAGCAGCCAGGGGAGCTTGGGCGGAGCTACGCAGTATTTT.

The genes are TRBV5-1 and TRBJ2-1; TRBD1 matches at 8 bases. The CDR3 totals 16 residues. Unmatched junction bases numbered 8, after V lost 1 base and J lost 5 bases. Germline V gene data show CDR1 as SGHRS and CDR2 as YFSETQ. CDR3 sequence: CASSLLGQGGDNEQFF. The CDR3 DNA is TGCGCCAGCAGCTTGTTAGGACAGGGTGGGGACAATGAGCAGTTCTTC.